The sequence of this T cell receptor (beta chain) was determined in a study of OX40 agonist ivuxolimab in advanced cancers. Only in-frame clones appear in the TCRdb table, and some are missing; sequencing was by immunoSEQ multiplex PCR. The repertoire holds tens of thousands of clones, with 75% to 90% as singletons. CDR1 and CDR2 (germline): SGHRS, YFSETQ. The length of the CDR3 is 14 residues. The V and J ends lost 4 bases and 4 bases respectively, with 14 bases between them. The gene calls are TRBV5-1 and TRBJ1-2; D not resolved. The receptor was derived from an adult with an advanced solid tumor such as melanoma, head and neck, liver or kidney cancer. Sequencing was performed on CD4+ or CD8+ T cells sorted from blood, taken in a trial of the OX40 agonist ivuxolimab. The CDR3 reads CASSLRGLGYGYTF. In DNA form, the CDR3 reads TGCGCCAGCAGCCTACGGGGTCTCGGCTATGGCTACACCTTC.